This T cell receptor (beta chain) was observed in a study of blood T cell repertoires in COVID-19. Overall study context: Both acute and convalescent COVID-19 samples were obtained from the United States, Italy and Spain. The analysed material was cDNA or gDNA that came from T cells, B-cell-depleted T cells, or PBMCs.

Original processing methods: Using reference gene primer amplification, nucleated cell counts were estimated. This table comes from immunoSEQ multiplex PCR, and its TCRdb copy is limited to in-frame clones, with some not included. V and J calls and clone size are given by that table; D and trimming were obtained from the DNA. In the table there are hundreds of thousands of clones, 65% to 90% of which are singletons. V lost 4 bases to trimming and J lost 4 bases, with 23 bases between them. The germline gives CDR1 SGHTA, CDR2 FQGTGA. This CDR3 comprises 18 residues. The V call is TRBV7-3, the J call TRBJ2-1, with D possibly matching TRBD2 (7 bases). This sequence was found in a woman in her sixties or seventies with COVID-19, enrolled during active disease. The sequenced sample was peripheral blood. This CDR3 is CASSSTSLGGHLYNEQFF. CDR3 DNA sequence: TGTGCCAGCAGCTCCACTTCTCTCGGGGGGCACCTTTACAATGAGCAGTTCTTC.